This T cell receptor beta chain was recovered during a study of blood T cells in healthy people across ages. Together with a sample-barcoded 5' primer, a J-beta primer mix was included in a second PCR lasting about 6 to 11 cycles. Each CDR3 protein is one row after TCRdb ran MiXCR on the 5' RACE reads. The table includes about 1.6 million distinct CDR3 sequences, about 35% detected once. A note on this clonotype: The antigen is not known. The junction shows a germline mismatch at one end, possibly a read error.

CDR1 is LNHNV, CDR2 YYDKDF, per germline (reference sequence). The CDR3 is 15 residues long. General observations from the study: Comparison with aged donors showed that long-lived donors had more naive CD4+ cells and higher diversity.

The donors, all healthy, were Caucasians living in Russia, aged roughly 6 to 90. Total RNA, at least 6 micrograms per sample, came from PBMCs. This TCR was sampled from a woman aged 25-40 years in good health. The source material was blood. J is TRBJ2-5 and V is TRBV15, with no clear D. The CDR3 is CATSRAAALTEIQYF. Here the CDR3 DNA reads TGTGCCACCAGCAGAGCGGCGGCTCTCACGGAGATCCAGTACTTC.